One sample yielded the 25 T cell receptor beta chains listed below, sequenced in a study of siplizumab effects on memory and regulatory T cells. This table comes from immunoSEQ multiplex PCR, and its TCRdb copy is limited to in-frame clones, with some not included. The table includes around 100,000 clones, about 90% detected once. Sequencing input: Tregs sorted from blood. The receptors stem from a human donor in good health.

CDR3 DNA sequence: TGCGCCAGCGCGGGACACTCCTCACAAGAGACCCAGTACTTC. Its translation: CASAGHSSQETQYF. The V call is TRBV10-2, the J call TRBJ2-5; D could derive from TRBD1 or TRBD2 (6 bases each). CDR1 is WSHSY, CDR2 SAAADI, per germline. The CDR3 consists of 14 residues. V dropped 8 bases and J dropped 2 bases, with 15 bases sitting between them.

The chain joins TRBV9 to TRBJ2-2, with 8 bases lining up with TRBD1. The J segment lost 5 bases and the V segment lost 6 bases, leaving 3 bases of the junction unmatched. The CDR3 totals 13 residues. Looked up from germline, CDR1 is SGDLS and CDR2 is YYNGEE. The CDR3 DNA reads as TGTGCCAGCACGGACAGGGCAACCGGGGAGCTGTTTTTT. It encodes CASTDRATGELFF.

The chain carries TRBV7-2 and TRBJ2-1; D is uncertain. The V end lost 0 bases, the J end lost 2 bases, and 5 bases lay between the germline ends. In germline, CDR1 is SGHTA, CDR2 FQGNSA. The CDR3 extends over 14 amino acids. The CDR3 region is CASSLAGTYNEQFF. CDR3 in DNA: TGTGCCAGCAGCTTAGCGGGGACCTACAATGAGCAGTTCTTC.

The CDR3 region has the DNA TGTGCCAGCTCCCAGTCAGGGATCGAAGAGTTCTTC. Translated, it gives CASSQSGIEEFF. V and J are TRBV6-1 and TRBJ2-1, with TRBD1 as a possible D gene (5 bases). Germline loops: CDR1 MNHNS, CDR2 SASEGT. Trimming took 8 bases from V and 14 from J, leaving 19 bases between them. This CDR3 is built from 12 residues.

V and J are TRBV5-6 and TRBJ2-7; possible D gene TRBD2, 7 bases. Per germline, CDR1 SGHDT and CDR2 YYEEEE. The CDR3 is 18 amino acids. V was trimmed by 4 bases and J by 3 bases, leaving 26 bases between them. The CDR3 sequence: CASSLGRGQGPLLYEQYF. The DNA for the CDR3 is TGTGCCAGCAGCCTTGGGCGGGGGCAGGGCCCGCTCCTCTACGAGCAGTACTTC.

The rearrangement uses TRBV7-3 and TRBJ2-3, with 11 bases aligning to TRBD2. CDR3 length: 17 amino acids. From germline, CDR1 is SGHTA and CDR2 FQGTGA. V was clipped by 2 bases and J by 2 bases; unmatched bases: 6. The chain's CDR3 is CASSLWASGRYTDTQYF. CDR3 DNA: TGTGCCAGCAGCTTATGGGCTAGCGGGAGGTACACAGATACGCAGTATTTT.

The chain is built from TRBV29-1 and TRBJ2-1; 12 bases match TRBD2. Germline trimming cut 7 bases from V and 9 bases from J; bases unmatched to any gene: 7. This CDR3 contains 13 residues. The germline CDR1 and CDR2 sequences are SQVTM and ANQGSEA. CDR3 in amino acids: CSARLAGVGEQFF. The DNA for the CDR3 is TGCAGCGCCAGACTAGCGGGAGTGGGTGAGCAGTTCTTC.

The chain carries TRBV28 and TRBJ2-2, with TRBD2 matching over 10 bases. The V and J ends lost 8 bases and 2 bases, in that order; junction bases with no gene match: 5. Germline V gene lookup returns CDR1 MDHEN and CDR2 SYDVKM. The CDR3 length is 15 residues. The CDR3 DNA sequence: TGTGCCAGCCGTGGACTAGCGGTTAACACCGGGGAGCTGTTTTTT. Amino acids: CASRGLAVNTGELFF.

The J gene is TRBJ2-3, the V gene TRBV5-1; D remains unclear. This CDR3 spans 13 amino acids. V was shortened by 0 bases and J by 5 bases, with 7 bases between the two germline ends. The germline gives CDR1 SGHRS, CDR2 YFSETQ. The CDR3 bases are TGCGCCAGCAGCTTGGAGGGATTAGATACGCAGTATTTT. Amino acid sequence: CASSLEGLDTQYF.

The chain has TRBV10-2 and TRBJ1-4; perhaps TRBD1 as D (6 bases). Germline CDR1 and CDR2: WSHSY and SAAADI. This CDR3 region has 15 residues. Trimming left V 8 bases short and J 0 bases short, with 13 bases between. The CDR3 here is CASLRTVATNEKLFF. The CDR3 DNA is TGCGCCAGCTTAAGGACAGTTGCAACTAATGAAAAACTGTTTTTT.

This clone came up a few times. CDR3 DNA sequence: TGTGCCAGTAGTATAGAGAGCAATCAGCCCCAGCATTTT. Translating it yields CASSIESNQPQHF. This sequence joins TRBV19 and TRBJ1-5; D is undetermined. The CDR3 spans 13 residues. Germline CDR1 LNHDA, CDR2 SQIVND (reference sequence). V lost 0 bases, J lost 1 base, and 1 base lay in between.

The CDR3 region is CASSLVGMGLAHTGELFF. CDR3 sequence (DNA): TGTGCCAGCAGCTTAGTAGGGATGGGACTAGCCCACACCGGGGAGCTGTTTTTT. This sequence joins TRBV11-2 and TRBJ2-2; 9 bases line up with TRBD2. The trim removed 1 base at V and 3 bases at J, leaving 9 bases unmatched. Germline-derived CDR1 and CDR2 are SGHAT and FQNNGV. The CDR3 has 18 residues.

This clone showed up just once. The rearrangement links TRBV28 to TRBJ2-3; D is possibly TRBD2 (6 bases). Germline V lookup: CDR1 MDHEN, CDR2 SYDVKM. The V and J ends lost 8 bases and 6 bases respectively, with 24 bases between them. The CDR3 contains 16 residues. Here the CDR3 reads CASRGRRAAGTDTQYF. The CDR3 DNA reads TGTGCCAGCCGTGGAAGGAGGGCCGCTGGTACGGATACGCAGTATTTT.

This chain connects TRBV18 to TRBJ1-1, with 8 bases fitting TRBD1. V dropped 1 base and J dropped 1; count of bases not matched to a gene: 5. CDR3 length equals 16 residues. Germline values: CDR1 KGHSH, CDR2 LQKENI. CDR3 nucleotides: TGTGCCAGCTCACCACTGACAGGGGTCGAGAACACTGAAGCTTTCTTT. Protein: CASSPLTGVENTEAFF.

The V gene is TRBV25-1, the J gene TRBJ1-1; possibly TRBD1 for D (5 bases). This CDR3 has 12 residues. Per the germline V gene, CDR1 is MGHDK and CDR2 is SYGVNS. The V gene lost 10 bases and the J gene lost 3 bases, with 12 bases spanning the gap. DNA for the CDR3: TGTGCCACCAAGGACATTTACACTGAAGCTTTCTTT. Its protein product is CATKDIYTEAFF.

The J gene is TRBJ2-7, the V gene TRBV2; D is possibly TRBD1 (6 bases). The CDR3 extends over 14 amino acids. Trimming cost V 6 bases and J 3 bases, with 15 bases left between them. Germline assignment: CDR1 SNHLY and CDR2 FYNNEI. This CDR3 is CASSLQGNDYEQYF. CDR3 coding DNA: TGTGCCAGCAGCCTCCAGGGGAACGACTACGAGCAGTACTTC.

The V and J genes are TRBV19 and TRBJ2-1; D is possibly TRBD2 (6 bases). The CDR3 runs 18 residues. Per the germline V gene, CDR1 is LNHDA and CDR2 is SQIVND (reference sequence). Trimming took off 6 bases at V and 8 bases at J, with 29 bases between the two ends. The CDR3 DNA is TGTGCCAGTAGAGGTGGTACCGGGGGACCCTCGGGTGTCCATGAGCAGTTCTTC. As protein: CASRGGTGGPSGVHEQFF.

The chain carries TRBV7-9 and TRBJ1-2; the D is unclear. The V gene's germline CDR1 is SEHNR and CDR2 FQNEAQ (reference sequence). CDR3 length: 14 amino acids. The V end was cut by 5 bases, the J end by 2 bases, with 12 bases between. The CDR3 region has the DNA TGTGCCAGCAGCCGAAACACAGCCAACTATGGCTACACCTTC. Amino acids: CASSRNTANYGYTF.

V and J are TRBV18 and TRBJ2-1; no clear D. The V gene lost 2 bases and the J gene lost 8 bases, with 4 bases spanning the gap. The CDR3 is made up of 11 amino acids. Per germline, CDR1 KGHSH and CDR2 LQKENI. The CDR3: CASSPIYEQFF. For the CDR3, the DNA is TGTGCCAGCTCACCAATATATGAGCAGTTCTTC.

V usage is TRBV5-1 and J usage is TRBJ2-5; D perhaps matches TRBD1 (6 bases). The CDR3 has 13 amino acids. Germline-derived CDR1 and CDR2 are SGHRS and YFSETQ. Trimming removed 7 bases from V and 6 bases from J, with 16 bases in between. CDR3 sequence (DNA): TGCGCCAGCCCCCCCAGGGGTATGCAGACCCAGTACTTC. It translates to CASPPRGMQTQYF.

V usage is TRBV28 and J usage is TRBJ1-2; no firm D call. Looked up from germline, CDR1 is MDHEN and CDR2 is SYDVKM. There are 14 residues in the CDR3. The ends were cut back, 6 bases at V and 0 bases at J, with 11 bases in the middle. CDR3 DNA sequence: TGTGCCAGCAGCCCCCGGGTCCCTAACTATGGCTACACCTTC. Its translation is CASSPRVPNYGYTF.

This clone showed up just once. The chain carries TRBV6-5 and TRBJ1-4; D not resolved. The CDR3 length is 13 residues. Trimming cost V 5 bases and J 7 bases, with 11 bases left between them. CDR1 is MNHEY and CDR2 is SVGAGI in the germline V gene. CDR3 bases: TGTGCCAGCAGTGACTGGGCCGGTGAAAAACTGTTTTTT. This codes for CASSDWAGEKLFF.

The chain uses TRBV12-5 and TRBJ2-1, with 13 bases fitting TRBD2. The trim removed 6 bases at V and 10 bases at J, leaving 9 bases unmatched. This CDR3 comprises 15 residues. Germline V gene sequence: CDR1 LGHNT, CDR2 FRNRAP. The CDR3 DNA follows: TGTGCTAGTGGGGCCGGGACTAGCGGGATAAGCGAGCAGTTCTTC. Translating gives CASGAGTSGISEQFF. Full variable domain (outside the CDR3, taken from reference TRBV12-5 and TRBJ2-1): DARVTQTPRHKVTEMGQEVTMRCQPILGHNTVFWYRQTMMQGLELLAYFRNRAPLDDSGMPKDRFSAEMPDATLATLKIQPSEPRDSAVYFCASGAGTSGISEQFFGPGTRLTVL.

Turning to this clone: Other DNA sequences from this sample encode an identical CDR3 as well. V gene TRBV19 combines with J gene TRBJ2-5; a possible D gene is TRBD1 (5 bases). CDR1 and CDR2 from the germline V gene are LNHDA and SQIVND (reference sequence). The CDR3 runs to 14 residues. Trimming removed 3 bases from V and 2 bases from J, with 10 bases in between. As DNA, the CDR3 is TGTGCCAGTAGTATCCGAAGGGGTCAAGAGACCCAGTACTTC. This codes for CASSIRRGQETQYF.

This chain uses TRBV28 with TRBJ2-7; D is perhaps TRBD1 (5 bases). This CDR3 is built from 14 residues. The germline V and J ends were trimmed by 1 base and 3 bases, with 10 bases remaining between them. Germline CDR1 is MDHEN and CDR2 is SYDVKM. In DNA form, the CDR3 reads TGTGCCAGCAGTTTATCAGGGATCGTCTACGAGCAGTACTTC. It encodes CASSLSGIVYEQYF.